This T cell receptor (beta chain) derives from a study of Ad26.COV2.S vaccination and SARS-CoV-2 variants. Germline CDR1 is MRHNA and CDR2 is SNTAGT. Trimming took 4 bases from V and 0 from J; bases not matched to a gene: 16. The CDR3 runs 20 residues. Stated treatment: some 19 received Ad26.COV2.S at low or high dose, single or two shots; 5 received placebo; per-sample allocation not given. After the first vaccine or placebo injection, samples were drawn on day 63. Using immunoSEQ multiplex PCR, the repertoire was profiled, and TCRdb retains in-frame clones only, with some absent. Of hundreds of thousands of clones listed, around 89% are singletons.

This sequence was found in a person between 18 and 59 years old who received the Ad26.COV2.S COVID-19 vaccine or a placebo. Sequenced here: peripheral blood, sampled in a trial of Ad26.COV2.S vaccine versus placebo. The V gene is TRBV6-4, the J gene TRBJ2-1, with TRBD1 matching over 9 bases. CDR3 DNA: TGTGCCAGCAGTGCTGTTCAGCCCGGGACAGGGCTTAGCTCCTACAATGAGCAGTTCTTC. It encodes CASSAVQPGTGLSSYNEQFF.